This TCR beta chain appears in the sequencing data of a study of blood T cells in healthy people across ages. Findings of the study overall: Naive T cell percentage strongly correlated with TCR beta diversity.

PCR was performed a second time for 7 to 11 cycles using a sample-barcoded 5' primer and a J-beta primer mix. With 12 random nucleotides, a template-switch adaptor tagged each individual cDNA molecule. Each CDR3 protein gets one entry after TCRdb re-called the 5' RACE reads with MiXCR. The table includes about 1,500,000 distinct CDR3 sequences, approximately 38% detected once. A remark on this clonotype: Its antigen remains unidentified.

Peripheral blood, roughly 9.3 milliliters per donor, was collected. Per sample, a minimum of 6 million PBMCs were isolated. V was shortened by 7 bases and J by 9 bases, with 16 bases between the two germline ends. Germline CDR1 and CDR2: SEHNR and FQNEAQ (reference sequence). This CDR3 region has 13 residues. The sequence was collected from a young woman in good health. Sample: blood. The chain joins TRBV7-9 to TRBJ2-1; D is unclear. CDR3 in amino acids: CASNQVGVVEQFF. The CDR3 DNA sequence: TGTGCCAGCAACCAGGTAGGAGTCGTTGAGCAGTTCTTC. Drawing the rest from reference TRBV7-9 and TRBJ2-1, the complete variable domain is DTGVSQNPRHKITKRGQNVTFRCDPISEHNRLYWYRQTLGQGPEFLTYFQNEAQLEKSRLLSDRFSAERPKGSFSTLEIQRTEQGDSAMYLCASNQVGVVEQFFGPGTRLTVL.